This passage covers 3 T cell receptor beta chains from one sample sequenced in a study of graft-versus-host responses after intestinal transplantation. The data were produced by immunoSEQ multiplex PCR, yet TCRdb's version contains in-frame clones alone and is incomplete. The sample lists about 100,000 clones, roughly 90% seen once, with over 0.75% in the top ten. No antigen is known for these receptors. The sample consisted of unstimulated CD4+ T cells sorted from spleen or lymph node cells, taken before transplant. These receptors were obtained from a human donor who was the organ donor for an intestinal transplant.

In DNA form, the CDR3 reads TGTGCCAGCATTATGGGTCCAGGGGGCTACAATGAGCAGTTCTTC. The encoded protein is CASIMGPGGYNEQFF. This chain links TRBV5-5 with TRBJ2-1; TRBD1 aligns across 7 bases. This CDR3 comprises 15 residues. CDR1 is SGHKS and CDR2 is YYEKEE in the germline V gene (reference sequence). The V gene end was trimmed by 6 bases and the J gene end by 3 bases; junction bases not matched to a gene: 9. The full variable domain, with the rest looked up from reference TRBV5-5 and TRBJ2-1, is DAGVTQSPTHLIKTRGQQVTLRCSPISGHKSVSWYQQVLGQGPQFIFQYYEKEERGRGNFPDRFSARQFPNYSSELNVNALLLGDSALYLCASIMGPGGYNEQFFGPGTRLTVL.

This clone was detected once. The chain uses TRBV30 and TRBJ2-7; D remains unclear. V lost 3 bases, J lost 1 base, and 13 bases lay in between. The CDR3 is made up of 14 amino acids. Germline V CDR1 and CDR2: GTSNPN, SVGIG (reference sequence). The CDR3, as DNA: TGTGCCTGGAGCGTTGGTATTGGATCCTACGAGCAGTACTTC. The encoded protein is CAWSVGIGSYEQYF.

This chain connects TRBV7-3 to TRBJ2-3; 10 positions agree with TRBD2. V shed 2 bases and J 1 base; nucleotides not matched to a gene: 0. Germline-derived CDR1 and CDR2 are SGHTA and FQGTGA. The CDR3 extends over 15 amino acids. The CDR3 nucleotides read TGTGCCAGCAGCTTAGGGACTAGCGGCACAGATACGCAGTATTTT. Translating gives CASSLGTSGTDTQYF.